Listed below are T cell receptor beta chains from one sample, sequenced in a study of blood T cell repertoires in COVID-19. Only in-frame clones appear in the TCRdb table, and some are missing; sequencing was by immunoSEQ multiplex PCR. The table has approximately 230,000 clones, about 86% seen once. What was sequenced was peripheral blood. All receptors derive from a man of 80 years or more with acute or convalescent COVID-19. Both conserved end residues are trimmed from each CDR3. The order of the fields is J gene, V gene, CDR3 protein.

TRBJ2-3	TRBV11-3	ASSLDGTGANTDTQY
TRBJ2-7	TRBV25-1	ASSSQAEGRDYEQY
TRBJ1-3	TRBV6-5	ASRRTGLAGNTIY
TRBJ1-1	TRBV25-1	ASSEYGRGGFGEAF
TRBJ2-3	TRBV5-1	ASSLGRDRASTDTQY
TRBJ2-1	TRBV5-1	ASSFPLMDRGGLAGSYNEQF
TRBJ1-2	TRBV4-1	ASSQPRGGDYGYT
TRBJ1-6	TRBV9	ASSEGQSSYNSPLH
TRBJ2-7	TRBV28	ASSGTGVKLRTNEQY
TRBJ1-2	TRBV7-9	ASSFGGQGLNYGYT
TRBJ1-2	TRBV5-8	ASSLGGDSPNYGYT
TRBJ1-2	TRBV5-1	ASSLFQGDYGYT
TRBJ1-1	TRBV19	ASRLGGWNTEAF
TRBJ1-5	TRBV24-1	ATSDLTSDQPQH
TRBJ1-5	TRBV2	ASSLRAGGWNQPQH
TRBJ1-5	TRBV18	ASSRRNQPQH
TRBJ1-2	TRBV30	AWRYKHPLSYGYT